The T cell receptor beta chain under discussion was sequenced for a study of cytomegalovirus exposure and HLA in healthy donors. On this clone: Its antigen is not known.

The PCR ran on 60 Vbeta and 13 Jbeta primers. Sequenced by immunoSEQ multiplex PCR; TCRdb stores in-frame clones only, minus some. This table holds some 150,000 clones, around four fifths found once. All the people who gave samples were healthy bone marrow donors. Findings and limits, study-wide: Specificity of three CMV-associated chains for CMV antigens was verified in vitro.

The CDR3 totals 13 residues. Looked up from germline, CDR1 is SGHTA and CDR2 is FQGNSA. V was pared by 8 bases and J by 2 bases, with 13 bases between. The material sequenced was PBMCs. V gene TRBV7-2 combines with J gene TRBJ2-7; D is undetermined. The TCR comes from a woman aged 50 to 65 in good health and CMV-seronegative. In DNA form, the CDR3 reads TGTGCCAGCCAATTCACCTCTACCTACGAGCAGTACTTC. Translation: CASQFTSTYEQYF.